A selection of T cell receptor beta chains follows, all from one sample in a study of T cells after yellow fever vaccination. Each CDR3 protein is one row after TCRdb ran MiXCR on the 5' RACE reads. The repertoire holds some 30,000 distinct CDR3 sequences, with around 4.8% as singletons. Sequencing used CD8+ T cells sorted from PBMCs, obtained 5 days after the yellow fever booster vaccination. These TCRs come from a man under 40 who received the YFV17D yellow fever vaccine. The CDR3 runs from the conserved cysteine through the conserved F or W. Fields, in order: CDR3 protein, CDR3 DNA, D gene, clone size, V gene, J gene. D genes are given only for firm matches. The listing skips clone size in some rows; elsewhere it reads once, few, many or a size class.

CDR3aa: CSVTGTGKYNEQFF
CDR3nt: TGCAGCGTCACCGGGACAGGGAAATACAATGAGCAGTTCTTC
d_gene: TRBD1
abundance: many
v_gene: TRBV29-1
j_gene: TRBJ2-1

CDR3aa: CASTPGQGFLRGQYF
CDR3nt: TGTGCCAGCACTCCGGGACAGGGATTTTTACGTGGGCAGTACTTC
d_gene: TRBD1
abundance: many
v_gene: TRBV11-2
j_gene: TRBJ2-7

CDR3aa: CSVTSGDFSYNEQFF
CDR3nt: TGCAGCGTTACTAGCGGGGACTTCTCCTACAATGAGCAGTTCTTC
d_gene: TRBD2
abundance: many
v_gene: TRBV29-1
j_gene: TRBJ2-1

CDR3aa: CASSYDENQPQHF
CDR3nt: TGTGCCAGCAGTTACGATGAGAATCAGCCCCAGCATTTT
d_gene: -
abundance: many
v_gene: TRBV6-5
j_gene: TRBJ1-5

CDR3aa: CASVFFSFNADTQYF
CDR3nt: TGTGCTAGTGTTTTTTTCTCTTTTAATGCAGATACGCAGTATTTT
d_gene: -
abundance: many
v_gene: TRBV12-5
j_gene: TRBJ2-3

CDR3aa: CASSYSLTHEQYF
CDR3nt: TGTGCCAGCAGTTACTCTCTCACCCATGAGCAGTACTTC
d_gene: -
abundance: medium-sized
v_gene: TRBV6-2/TRBV6-3
j_gene: TRBJ2-7

CDR3aa: CAITDHRSGGADTQYF
CDR3nt: TGTGCCATCACCGACCACAGGAGCGGGGGGGCAGATACGCAGTATTTT
d_gene: TRBD2
abundance: many
v_gene: TRBV10-3
j_gene: TRBJ2-3

CDR3aa: CASSQDLSSPYNEQFF
CDR3nt: TGCGCCAGCAGCCAAGATCTTTCCTCCCCCTACAATGAGCAGTTCTTC
d_gene: -
abundance: many
v_gene: TRBV4-3
j_gene: TRBJ2-1

CDR3aa: CATSRDVGLGGHEQFF
CDR3nt: TGTGCCACCAGCAGAGATGTGGGACTAGGAGGCCATGAGCAGTTCTTC
d_gene: TRBD2
abundance: medium-sized
v_gene: TRBV15
j_gene: TRBJ2-1

CDR3aa: CASSSGTGPNEKLFF
CDR3nt: TGTGCCAGCAGTTCCGGGACAGGCCCTAATGAAAAACTGTTTTTT
d_gene: TRBD1
abundance: large
v_gene: TRBV28
j_gene: TRBJ1-4

CDR3aa: CASSKTSGSEQYF
CDR3nt: TGTGCCAGCAGTAAGACTAGCGGGAGCGAGCAGTACTTC
d_gene: TRBD2
abundance: many
v_gene: TRBV25-1
j_gene: TRBJ2-7

CDR3aa: CASSQAGGTDTGELFF
CDR3nt: TGCGCCAGCAGCCAGGCTGGGGGGACAGACACCGGGGAGCTGTTTTTT
d_gene: -
abundance: many
v_gene: TRBV4-3
j_gene: TRBJ2-2

CDR3aa: CATQGGTGELFF
CDR3nt: TGTGCCACCCAAGGGGGAACCGGGGAGCTGTTTTTT
d_gene: -
abundance: many
v_gene: TRBV28
j_gene: TRBJ2-2

CDR3aa: CASSVGLEDTDTQYF
CDR3nt: TGCGCCAGCAGCGTGGGACTAGAAGACACAGATACGCAGTATTTT
d_gene: TRBD2
abundance: many
v_gene: TRBV5-1
j_gene: TRBJ2-3

CDR3aa: CASSGGPGKRSYEQYF
CDR3nt: TGTGCCAGCAGTGGGGGGCCAGGAAAGCGGTCCTACGAGCAGTACTTC
d_gene: -
abundance: many
v_gene: TRBV2
j_gene: TRBJ2-7

CDR3aa: CASSLAPLLASYEQYF
CDR3nt: TGTGCCAGCAGCTTAGCTCCCCTACTAGCTTCCTACGAGCAGTACTTC
d_gene: -
abundance: many
v_gene: TRBV7-2
j_gene: TRBJ2-7

CDR3aa: CSARQASGSTDTQYF
CDR3nt: TGCAGTGCTAGACAGGCTAGCGGGAGTACGGATACGCAGTATTTT
d_gene: TRBD2
abundance: many
v_gene: TRBV20-1
j_gene: TRBJ2-3

CDR3aa: CASSFQEGGAYEQYF
CDR3nt: TGTGCCAGCAGCTTTCAGGAAGGCGGCGCCTACGAGCAGTACTTC
d_gene: -
abundance: medium-sized
v_gene: TRBV7-7
j_gene: TRBJ2-7

CDR3aa: CASTGPDNTGELFF
CDR3nt: TGTGCCAGCACTGGCCCAGATAACACCGGGGAGCTGTTTTTT
d_gene: -
abundance: many
v_gene: TRBV12-3/TRBV12-4
j_gene: TRBJ2-2

CDR3aa: CASSLNILKGSAKNIQYF
CDR3nt: TGTGCCAGCAGTCTGAATATATTAAAGGGATCAGCCAAAAACATTCAGTACTTC
d_gene: -
abundance: many
v_gene: TRBV28
j_gene: TRBJ2-4

CDR3aa: CASSLFGPPDEKLFF
CDR3nt: TGTGCCAGCAGTTTGTTTGGGCCTCCGGATGAAAAACTGTTTTTT
d_gene: -
abundance: many
v_gene: TRBV12-3/TRBV12-4
j_gene: TRBJ1-4

CDR3aa: CASSGARTGGAGELFF
CDR3nt: TGTGCCAGCAGCGGAGCGCGGACAGGGGGGGCCGGGGAGCTGTTTTTT
d_gene: TRBD1
abundance: many
v_gene: TRBV9
j_gene: TRBJ2-2

CDR3aa: CASSPKGRLVDTQYF
CDR3nt: TGTGCCAGCAGCCCTAAAGGGCGATTAGTAGATACGCAGTATTTT
d_gene: -
abundance: many
v_gene: TRBV7-9
j_gene: TRBJ2-3

CDR3aa: CASSLPSGLAGRETQYF
CDR3nt: TGTGCCAGCAGTTTACCCTCCGGACTAGCGGGAAGGGAGACCCAGTACTTC
d_gene: TRBD2
abundance: many
v_gene: TRBV28
j_gene: TRBJ2-5

CDR3aa: CASSLEASGSYEQYF
CDR3nt: TGTGCCAGCAGCTTAGAGGCTAGCGGGAGCTACGAGCAGTACTTC
d_gene: TRBD2
abundance: medium-sized
v_gene: TRBV7-6
j_gene: TRBJ2-7

CDR3aa: CSAGLYGSNTEAFF
CDR3nt: TGCAGTGCCGGACTCTACGGATCGAACACTGAAGCTTTCTTT
d_gene: -
abundance: many
v_gene: TRBV20-1
j_gene: TRBJ1-1

CDR3aa: CASSPGTSGDNEQFF
CDR3nt: TGCGCCAGCAGCCCCGGGACTAGCGGGGACAATGAGCAGTTCTTC
d_gene: TRBD2
abundance: many
v_gene: TRBV5-1
j_gene: TRBJ2-1

CDR3aa: CASSSSGPRDAFF
CDR3nt: TGTGCCAGCAGCTCCTCCGGGCCCAGGGACGCTTTCTTT
d_gene: -
abundance: -
v_gene: TRBV7-2
j_gene: TRBJ1-1

CDR3aa: CASSQDIGLVVPKQFF
CDR3nt: TGCGCCAGCAGCCAAGATATCGGACTAGTAGTACCGAAGCAGTTCTTC
d_gene: TRBD2
abundance: many
v_gene: TRBV4-1
j_gene: TRBJ2-1

CDR3aa: CAWSVTNEQFF
CDR3nt: TGTGCCTGGAGTGTCACTAATGAGCAGTTCTTC
d_gene: -
abundance: -
v_gene: TRBV30
j_gene: TRBJ2-1